This entry features one T cell receptor (beta chain) sequence. This entry is derived from a study of blood T cell repertoires in COVID-19. Across the study: PBMCs, B-cell-depleted T cells, or T cells were the source of the cDNA or gDNA that made up the material.

Using immunoSEQ multiplex PCR, the repertoire was profiled, and TCRdb retains in-frame clones only, with some absent. The profile shows tens of thousands of clones, around 80% of them singletons. J gave up 7 bases and V 6 bases, and 3 bases lay outside the gene matches. CDR1 and CDR2 from the germline V gene are MDHEN and SYDVKM. The CDR3 has 13 amino acids. The sequence was collected from a human donor in a cohort sampled during active COVID-19. The specimen was peripheral blood. The rearrangement links TRBV28 to TRBJ1-6; 7 nucleotides match TRBD1. The DNA of the CDR3 is TGTGCCAGCAGAGCAGGGGGGAATTCACCCCTCCACTTT. Encoded protein: CASRAGGNSPLHF.